The 21 T cell receptor beta chains below were found in one sample sequenced in a study of a mutant IDH1 vaccine in newly diagnosed glioma (dated by TCRdb to the early 2020s). The library relied on the immunoSEQ multiplex PCR assay. This immuneACCESS table, as held by TCRdb, lists in-frame sequences with V and J called but not all clones. Of the missing ones, under half trace to an unresolved V gene in checked studies; the others have no known cause. Recorded for this sample are about 46,000 clones; around 84% of them occurred a single time. The ten largest clones capture 4.3% of the sample. Their cognate antigens are unknown. In the paper's terms, the time point label means: week 47, end of study. Each vaccine dose was 300 ug of a 20-mer mutant IDH1 peptide in Montanide, given subcutaneously with topical imiquimod. The sequencing used PBMCs, collected from a glioma patient whose treatment included an IDH1 peptide vaccine. The receptors shown here come from a woman aged 25-40 years with glioma. Some clones in this sample may be carry-over from other donors' samples.

The chain couples TRBV19 to TRBJ1-1, with 11 bases that match TRBD1. Germline V gene lookup returns CDR1 LNHDA and CDR2 SQIVND (reference sequence). The CDR3 runs to 13 residues. The J segment lost 11 bases and the V segment lost 5 bases, leaving 7 bases of the junction unmatched. The CDR3 loop is CASSPRTGGLAFF. CDR3 coding DNA: TGTGCCAGTAGTCCCCGGACAGGGGGCTTGGCTTTCTTT.

V is TRBV27 and J is TRBJ1-1; D possibly corresponds to TRBD1 (5 bases). V lost 5 bases, J lost 4 bases, and 20 bases lay in between. CDR1 and CDR2 from the germline V gene are MNHEY and SMNVEV (reference sequence). The CDR3 extends over 16 amino acids. CDR3 in amino acids: CASSPSMLSGGTEAFF. For the CDR3, the DNA is TGTGCCAGCAGTCCCTCGATGCTCTCTGGGGGCACTGAAGCTTTCTTT.

V gene TRBV9 combines with J gene TRBJ2-3; 8 nucleotides align to TRBD2. The V gene's germline CDR1 is SGDLS and CDR2 YYNGEE. J gave up 4 bases and V 4 bases, and 8 bases lay outside the gene matches. The CDR3 spans 15 residues. This chain's CDR3 is CASSLGTSRADTQYF. CDR3 DNA: TGTGCCAGCAGCCTCGGGACTAGTAGGGCAGATACGCAGTATTTT.

This chain uses TRBV5-4 with TRBJ2-1; D is ambiguous. V was pared by 0 bases and J by 7 bases, with 5 bases between. CDR3 length: 12 amino acids. Looked up from germline, CDR1 is SGHNT and CDR2 is YYREEE (reference sequence). In DNA form, the CDR3 reads TGTGCCAGCAGCTTGGGGGAAAATGAGCAGTTCTTC. Translation gives CASSLGENEQFF.

The rearrangement uses TRBV27 and TRBJ2-7; 11 bases are a match to TRBD2. CDR3 size: 15 residues. Germline-derived CDR1 and CDR2 are MNHEY and SMNVEV (reference sequence). V lost 2 bases, J lost 6 bases, and 6 bases stayed unmatched. The CDR3 spells CASSLLAGGLLEQYF. CDR3 DNA: TGTGCCAGCAGTTTACTAGCGGGAGGACTTCTCGAGCAGTACTTC.

This chain uses TRBV14 with TRBJ1-1; the D is unclear. V was trimmed by 0 bases and J by 5 bases, leaving 13 bases between them. The CDR3 spans 15 residues. Germline CDR1 reads SGHDN; CDR2 reads FVKESK. CDR3 nucleotides: TGTGCCAGCAGCCAAGAGCCGCGGACGCCTACTGAAGCTTTCTTT. Translated, it gives CASSQEPRTPTEAFF.

The CDR3 spells CASSFFEVGQNYGYTF. The CDR3 nucleotides are TGTGCCAGCAGCTTTTTTGAGGTCGGACAGAACTATGGCTACACCTTC. J is TRBJ1-2 and V is TRBV7-9; D might be TRBD1 (6 bases). Germline assignment: CDR1 SEHNR and CDR2 FQNEAQ (reference sequence). The CDR3 consists of 16 residues. Trimming took off 3 bases at V and 2 bases at J, with 16 bases between the two ends.

This clone was seen only a few times. The chain uses TRBV13 and TRBJ2-5; D might be TRBD1 or TRBD2, each matching 6 bases. This CDR3 has 15 amino acids. Germline loops: CDR1 PRHDT, CDR2 FYEKMQ (reference sequence). Trimming removed 2 bases from V and 1 base from J, with 11 bases in between. CDR3 DNA sequence: TGTGCCAGCAGCTTAAAGGGGGGTGCCCAAGAGACCCAGTACTTC. Its translation is CASSLKGGAQETQYF.

This clone has a single count. CDR3 bases: TGTGCCAGCAGCTCCCAGGGGACTAATGAAAAACTGTTTTTT. Its protein is CASSSQGTNEKLFF. The chain employs TRBV11-3 and TRBJ1-4; tentative D call: TRBD1 (6 bases). Germline CDR1 reads SGHNT; CDR2 reads YENEEA. The ends were cut back, 4 bases at V and 2 bases at J, with 8 bases in the middle. The CDR3 is 14 residues long.

The genes are TRBV10-1 and TRBJ2-2; D is tentatively TRBD1 or TRBD2 (5 bases each). V was clipped by 3 bases and J by 5 bases, with 13 bases between them. This CDR3 contains 15 residues. Per germline, CDR1 WNHNN and CDR2 SYGVQD (reference sequence). The CDR3 bases are TGCGCCAGCAGTGATGGGGGAGCTGGAACCGGGGAGCTGTTTTTT. Amino acid sequence: CASSDGGAGTGELFF.

In this sample, this clone turned up once. The rearrangement uses TRBV2 and TRBJ1-2; D is uncertain. Germline-derived CDR1 and CDR2 are SNHLY and FYNNEI. The CDR3 has 15 residues. The V end was cut by 7 bases, the J end by 5 bases, with 20 bases between. The DNA for the CDR3 is TGTGCCAGCACCGGGGAGGGCCTCCGCCATTATGGCTACACCTTC. Encoded protein: CASTGEGLRHYGYTF.

The CDR3 spells CASSESGRGPSNYGYTF. The CDR3 nucleotides read TGTGCCAGCAGTGAATCGGGCCGGGGCCCATCTAACTATGGCTACACCTTC. The chain employs TRBV25-1 and TRBJ1-2; a weak D match, TRBD1 (5 bases). The V end was cut by 1 base, the J end by 0 bases, with 15 bases between. This CDR3 spans 17 amino acids. Looked up from germline, CDR1 is MGHDK and CDR2 is SYGVNS.

The CDR3 loop reads CAWSGGSSGNTIYF. The CDR3 region has the DNA TGTGCCTGGAGTGGGGGCAGCTCTGGAAACACCATATATTTT. The chain recombines TRBV30 with TRBJ1-3; a possible D gene is TRBD1 (5 bases). The CDR3 sequence is 14 residues long. Trimming stripped 1 base from V and 0 bases from J, with 7 bases between. Germline values: CDR1 GTSNPN, CDR2 SVGIG (reference sequence).

The gene calls are TRBV19 and TRBJ2-5; D may be TRBD1 or TRBD2 (6 bases each). CDR1 LNHDA and CDR2 SQIVND come from the germline V gene (reference sequence). Trimming stripped 3 bases from V and 3 bases from J, with 14 bases between. The CDR3 covers 15 residues. The CDR3 spells CASSIGTRLEETQYF. CDR3 sequence (DNA): TGTGCCAGTAGTATTGGGACACGACTAGAAGAGACCCAGTACTTC.

CDR3 bases: TGTGCCAGCAGCTTAGAAGCGGACAGCACAGATACGCAGTATTTT. Its translation is CASSLEADSTDTQYF. J is TRBJ2-3 and V is TRBV7-9; TRBD2 is a possible D gene (5 bases). V was cut by 1 base and J by 0 bases, with 8 bases left in between. This CDR3 spans 15 amino acids. Germline V gives CDR1 SEHNR, CDR2 FQNEAQ (reference sequence).

This clone has a handful of counts. The chain joins TRBV7-9 to TRBJ2-3; D is perhaps TRBD1 (5 bases). From germline, CDR1 is SEHNR and CDR2 FQNEAQ (reference sequence). The CDR3 loop spans 12 amino acids. V dropped 1 base and J dropped 11 bases, with 10 bases sitting between them. Written as DNA, the CDR3 is TGTGCCAGCAGCTTAGAAGCCAGGGTGCAGTATTTT. This translates into CASSLEARVQYF.

This rearrangement joins TRBV18 to TRBJ2-1; the D is unclear. This CDR3 is 16 amino acids long. V lost 4 bases, J lost 7 bases, and 20 bases lay in between. Germline CDR1 and CDR2: KGHSH and LQKENI. The CDR3 region is CASSRGFTTPGNEQFF. CDR3 DNA: TGTGCCAGCTCACGGGGATTTACAACACCGGGTAATGAGCAGTTCTTC.

The genes are TRBV27 and TRBJ2-1, with 10 positions matching TRBD2. Germline CDR1 is MNHEY and CDR2 is SMNVEV (reference sequence). The V gene end was trimmed by 4 bases and the J gene end by 8 bases; junction bases not matched to a gene: 8. The CDR3 runs 15 residues. As DNA, the CDR3 is TGTGCCAGCAGTTCGCCTAGCGGGAGTCCATATGAGCAGTTCTTC. It encodes CASSSPSGSPYEQFF.

The gene calls are TRBV27 and TRBJ2-2, with 12 bases that match TRBD2. This CDR3 comprises 17 residues. Trimming at V came to 2 bases and at J to 4 bases, leaving 5 bases not matched to a gene. Germline-derived CDR1 and CDR2 are MNHEY and SMNVEV (reference sequence). This CDR3 reads CASSLRGLAGVTGELFF. DNA for the CDR3: TGTGCCAGCAGTTTAAGGGGACTAGCGGGTGTCACCGGGGAGCTGTTTTTT.

This chain connects TRBV7-3 to TRBJ2-2; maybe TRBD2 (5 bases). The CDR3 consists of 15 residues. From germline, CDR1 is SGHTA and CDR2 FQGTGA. V lost 0 bases, J lost 5 bases, and 10 bases lay in between. CDR3 nucleotides: TGTGCCAGCAGCTTAACCGGGGATGTAACCGGGGAGCTGTTTTTT. This encodes CASSLTGDVTGELFF. Drawing the rest from reference TRBV7-3 and TRBJ2-2, the complete variable domain is GAGVSQTPSNKVTEKGKYVELRCDPISGHTALYWYRQSLGQGPEFLIYFQGTGAADDSGLPNDRFFAVRPEGSVSTLKIQRTERGDSAVYLCASSLTGDVTGELFFGEGSRLTVL.

The chain joins TRBV11-2 to TRBJ1-1; TRBD1 might be the D (5 bases). V gave up 7 bases and J gave up 0 bases, with 21 bases separating them. Per the germline V gene, CDR1 is SGHAT and CDR2 is FQNNGV. This CDR3 contains 17 residues. The DNA of the CDR3 is TGTGCCAGCACCTATTTGGCCCCGGGACGGATGAACACTGAAGCTTTCTTT. Protein sequence: CASTYLAPGRMNTEAFF. Full variable domain (remainder filled in from reference TRBV11-2 and TRBJ1-1): EAGVAQSPRYKIIEKRQSVAFWCNPISGHATLYWYQQILGQGPKLLIQFQNNGVVDDSQLPKDRFSAERLKGVDSTLKIQPAKLEDSAVYLCASTYLAPGRMNTEAFFGQGTRLTVV.